This T cell receptor beta chain was identified in a study of cytomegalovirus exposure and HLA in healthy donors. In the PCR, 60 Vbeta and 13 Jbeta primers were used. TCRdb keeps only in-frame clones here, not all; method: immunoSEQ multiplex PCR. The sample has roughly 100,000 clones, around 78% seen once; the top ten hold around 2.6%. With 4 bases clipped from V and 3 bases from J, the junction kept 4 bases outside the gene matches. The V gene's germline CDR1 is SGDLS and CDR2 YYNGEE. The CDR3 is 15 amino acids. The table lists this clone with a few counts. The specimen sequenced was PBMCs. This sequence was found in a man between 40 and 49 years old in good health and CMV-seronegative. The chain recombines TRBV9 with TRBJ2-2; 9 nucleotides align to TRBD1. The CDR3 region is CASSTRTGDTGELFF. The CDR3 nucleotides are TGTGCCAGCAGCACTAGGACAGGGGACACCGGGGAGCTGTTTTTT.